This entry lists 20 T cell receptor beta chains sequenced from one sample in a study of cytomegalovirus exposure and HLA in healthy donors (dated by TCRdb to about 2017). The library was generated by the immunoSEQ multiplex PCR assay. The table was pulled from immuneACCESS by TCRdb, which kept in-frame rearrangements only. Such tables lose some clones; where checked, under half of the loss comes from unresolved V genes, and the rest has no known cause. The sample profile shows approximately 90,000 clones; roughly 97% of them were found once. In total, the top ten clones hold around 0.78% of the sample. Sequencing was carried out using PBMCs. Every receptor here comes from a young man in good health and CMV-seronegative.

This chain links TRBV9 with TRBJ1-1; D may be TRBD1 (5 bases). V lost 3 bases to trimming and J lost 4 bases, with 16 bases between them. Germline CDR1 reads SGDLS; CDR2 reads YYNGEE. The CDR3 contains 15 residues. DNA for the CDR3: TGTGCCAGCAGCGGATTCAGGGAGGGATTCACTGAAGCTTTCTTT. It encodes CASSGFREGFTEAFF. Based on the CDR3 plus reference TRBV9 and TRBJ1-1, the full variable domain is DSGVTQTPKHLITATGQRVTLRCSPRSGDLSVYWYQQSLDQGLQFLIQYYNGEERAKGNILERFSAQQFPDLHSELNLSSLELGDSALYFCASSGFREGFTEAFFGQGTRLTVV.

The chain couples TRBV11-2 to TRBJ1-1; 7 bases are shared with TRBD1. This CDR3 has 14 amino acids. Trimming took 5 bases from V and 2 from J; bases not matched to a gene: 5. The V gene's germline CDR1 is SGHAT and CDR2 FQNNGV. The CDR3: CASSDRVVNTEAFF. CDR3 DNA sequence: TGTGCCAGCAGCGACAGGGTGGTCAACACTGAAGCTTTCTTT.

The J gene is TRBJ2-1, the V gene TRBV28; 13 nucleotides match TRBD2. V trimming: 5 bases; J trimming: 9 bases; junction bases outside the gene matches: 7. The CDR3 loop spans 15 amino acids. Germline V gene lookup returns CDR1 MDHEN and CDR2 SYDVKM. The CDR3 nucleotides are TGTGCCAGCAGTCGACTAGCGGGAGGATTTAGTGAGCAGTTCTTC. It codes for CASSRLAGGFSEQFF.

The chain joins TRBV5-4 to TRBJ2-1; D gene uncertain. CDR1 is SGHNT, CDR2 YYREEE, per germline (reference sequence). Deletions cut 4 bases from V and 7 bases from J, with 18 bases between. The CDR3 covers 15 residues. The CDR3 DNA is TGTGCCAGCAGCCCAAAAACCACTTACGAGAATGAGCAGTTCTTC. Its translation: CASSPKTTYENEQFF.

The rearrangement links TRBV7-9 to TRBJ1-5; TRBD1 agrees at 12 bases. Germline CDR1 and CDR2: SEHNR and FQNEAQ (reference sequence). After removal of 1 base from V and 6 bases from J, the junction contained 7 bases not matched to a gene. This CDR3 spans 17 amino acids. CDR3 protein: CASSLVIGTGGSQPQHF. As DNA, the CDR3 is TGTGCCAGCAGCTTAGTTATCGGGACAGGGGGCAGTCAGCCCCAGCATTTT.

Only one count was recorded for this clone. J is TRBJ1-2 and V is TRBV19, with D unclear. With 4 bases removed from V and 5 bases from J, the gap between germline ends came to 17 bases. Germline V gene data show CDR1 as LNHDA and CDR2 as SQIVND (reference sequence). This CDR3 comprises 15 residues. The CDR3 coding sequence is TGTGCCAGTAGTAATAGGCCAGCGACCTTTTATGGCTACACCTTC. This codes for CASSNRPATFYGYTF. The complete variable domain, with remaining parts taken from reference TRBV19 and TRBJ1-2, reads DGGITQSPKYLFRKEGQNVTLSCEQNLNHDAMYWYRQDPGQGLRLIYYSQIVNDFQKGDIAEGYSVSREKKESFPLTVTSAQKNPTAFYLCASSNRPATFYGYTFGSGTRLTVV.

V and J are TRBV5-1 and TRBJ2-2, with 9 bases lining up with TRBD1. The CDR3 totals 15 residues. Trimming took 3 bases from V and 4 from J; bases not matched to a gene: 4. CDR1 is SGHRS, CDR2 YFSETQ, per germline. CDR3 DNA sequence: TGCGCCAGCAGCTCGGACAGGGGTACCACCGGGGAGCTGTTTTTT. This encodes CASSSDRGTTGELFF.

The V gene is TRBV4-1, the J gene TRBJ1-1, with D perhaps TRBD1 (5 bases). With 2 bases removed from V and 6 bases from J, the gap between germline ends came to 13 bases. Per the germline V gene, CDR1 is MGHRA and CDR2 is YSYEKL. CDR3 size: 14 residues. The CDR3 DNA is TGCGCCAGCAGCCAAATAGTGGGGCGACCTGAAGCTTTCTTT. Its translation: CASSQIVGRPEAFF.

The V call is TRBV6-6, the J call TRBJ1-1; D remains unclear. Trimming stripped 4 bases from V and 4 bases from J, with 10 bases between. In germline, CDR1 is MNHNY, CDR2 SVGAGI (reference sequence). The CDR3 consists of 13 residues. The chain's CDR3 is CASSSTEGTEAFF. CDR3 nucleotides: TGTGCCAGCAGTTCAACCGAGGGCACTGAAGCTTTCTTT.

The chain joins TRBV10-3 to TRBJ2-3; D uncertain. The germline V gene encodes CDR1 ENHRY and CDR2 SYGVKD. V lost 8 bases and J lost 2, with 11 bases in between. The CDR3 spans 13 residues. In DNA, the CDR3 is TGTGCCATCGGTCGGCAGGACACAGATACGCAGTATTTT. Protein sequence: CAIGRQDTDTQYF.

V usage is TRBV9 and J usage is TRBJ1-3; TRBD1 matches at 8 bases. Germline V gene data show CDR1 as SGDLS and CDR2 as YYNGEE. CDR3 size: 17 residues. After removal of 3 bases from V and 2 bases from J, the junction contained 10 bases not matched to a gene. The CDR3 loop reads CASSGPQTGAAGNTIYF. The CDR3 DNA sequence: TGTGCCAGCAGCGGACCCCAGACAGGGGCTGCTGGAAACACCATATATTTT.

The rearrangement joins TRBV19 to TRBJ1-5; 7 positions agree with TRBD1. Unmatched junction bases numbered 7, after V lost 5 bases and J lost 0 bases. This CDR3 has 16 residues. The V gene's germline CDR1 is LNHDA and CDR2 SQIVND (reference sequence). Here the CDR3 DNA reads TGTGCCAGTAGTCGCCAGGGGGATTTTAGCAATCAGCCCCAGCATTTT. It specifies CASSRQGDFSNQPQHF. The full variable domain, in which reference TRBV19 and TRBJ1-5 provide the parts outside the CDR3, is DGGITQSPKYLFRKEGQNVTLSCEQNLNHDAMYWYRQDPGQGLRLIYYSQIVNDFQKGDIAEGYSVSREKKESFPLTVTSAQKNPTAFYLCASSRQGDFSNQPQHFGDGTRLSIL.

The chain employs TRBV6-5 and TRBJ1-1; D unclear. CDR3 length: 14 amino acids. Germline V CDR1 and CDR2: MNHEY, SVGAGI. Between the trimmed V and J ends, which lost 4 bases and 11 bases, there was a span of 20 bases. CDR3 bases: TGTGCCAGCAGTTCCCTCGTCGGATCGGGTTCTGCTTTCTTT. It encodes CASSSLVGSGSAFF.

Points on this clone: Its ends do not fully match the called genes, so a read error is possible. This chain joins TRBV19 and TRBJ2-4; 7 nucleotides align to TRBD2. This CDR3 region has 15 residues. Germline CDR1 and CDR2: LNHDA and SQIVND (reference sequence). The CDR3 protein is CASSYSGTGKNNQYF. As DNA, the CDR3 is TGTGCCAGTAGTTACAGCGGGACGGGCAAAAACAATCAGTACTTC.

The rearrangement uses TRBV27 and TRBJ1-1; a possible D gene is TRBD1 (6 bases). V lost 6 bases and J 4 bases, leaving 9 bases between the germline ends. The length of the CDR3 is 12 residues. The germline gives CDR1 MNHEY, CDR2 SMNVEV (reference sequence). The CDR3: CASRGGLTEAFF. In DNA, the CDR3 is TGTGCCAGCAGAGGGGGTCTCACTGAAGCTTTCTTT.

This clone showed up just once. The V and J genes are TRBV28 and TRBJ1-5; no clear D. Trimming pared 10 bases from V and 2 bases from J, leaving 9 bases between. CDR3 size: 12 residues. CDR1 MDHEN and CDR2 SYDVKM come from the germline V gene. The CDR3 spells CAITSGNQPQHF. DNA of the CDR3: TGTGCCATTACCAGCGGCAATCAGCCCCAGCATTTT.

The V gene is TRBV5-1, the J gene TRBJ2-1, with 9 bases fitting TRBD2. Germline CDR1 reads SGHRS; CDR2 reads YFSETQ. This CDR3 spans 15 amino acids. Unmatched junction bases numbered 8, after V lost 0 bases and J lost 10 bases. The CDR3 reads CASSLGGGRAQEQFF. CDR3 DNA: TGCGCCAGCAGCTTGGGTGGCGGGAGGGCTCAGGAGCAGTTCTTC.

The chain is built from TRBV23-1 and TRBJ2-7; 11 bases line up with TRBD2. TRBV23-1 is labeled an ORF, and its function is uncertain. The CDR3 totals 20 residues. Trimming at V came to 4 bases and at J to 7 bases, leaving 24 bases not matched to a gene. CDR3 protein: CASSPRLAGRSTTIYVEQYV. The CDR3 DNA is TGCGCCAGCAGTCCTCGACTAGCGGGACGTTCCACCACGATCTACGTGGAGCAGTACGTC.

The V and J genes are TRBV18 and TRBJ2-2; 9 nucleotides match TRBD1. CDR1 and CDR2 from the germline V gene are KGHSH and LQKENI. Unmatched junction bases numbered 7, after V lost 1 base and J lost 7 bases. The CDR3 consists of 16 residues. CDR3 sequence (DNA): TGTGCCAGCTCACCACGACAGGGGGTGATCGACGGGGAGCTGTTTTTT. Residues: CASSPRQGVIDGELFF.

CDR3: CASSPLQIPGELFF. As DNA, the CDR3 is TGTGCCAGCAGTCCGCTTCAGATACCCGGGGAGCTGTTTTTT. The chain joins TRBV27 to TRBJ2-2; D not resolved. V lost 5 bases and J 6 bases, leaving 13 bases between the germline ends. CDR1 is MNHEY, CDR2 SMNVEV, per germline (reference sequence). The CDR3 length is 14 residues.